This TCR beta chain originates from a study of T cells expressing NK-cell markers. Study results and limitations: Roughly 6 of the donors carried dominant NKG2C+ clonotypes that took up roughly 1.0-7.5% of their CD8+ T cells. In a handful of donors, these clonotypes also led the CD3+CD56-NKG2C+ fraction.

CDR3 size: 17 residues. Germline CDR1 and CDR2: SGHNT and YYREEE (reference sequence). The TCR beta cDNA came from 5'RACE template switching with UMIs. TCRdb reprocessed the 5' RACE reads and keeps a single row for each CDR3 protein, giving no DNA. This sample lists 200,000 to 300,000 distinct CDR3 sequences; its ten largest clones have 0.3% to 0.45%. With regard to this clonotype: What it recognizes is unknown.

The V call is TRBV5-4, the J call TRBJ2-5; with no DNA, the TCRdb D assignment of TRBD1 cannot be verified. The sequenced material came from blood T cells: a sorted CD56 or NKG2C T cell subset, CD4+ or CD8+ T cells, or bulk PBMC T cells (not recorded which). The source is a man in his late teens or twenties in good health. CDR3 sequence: CASSLPGQGAIQETQYF.